Listed below are T cell receptor beta chains from one sample, sequenced in a study of beta chain features in type 1 diabetes. Data came from immunoSEQ multiplex PCR; TCRdb stores just in-frame clones and leaves some out. The sample lists around 250,000 clones, roughly an eighth occurring once. Sequenced input: naive CD4+ T cells from blood. These TCRs come from a man aged 25-40 years with type 1 diabetes. CDR3s include the opening cysteine and the closing phenylalanine or tryptophan. D genes are given only for firm matches.

d_call | j_call | v_call | cdr3_aa
TRBD1 | TRBJ2-5 | TRBV4-2 | CASSQDRGLVQETQYF
TRBD2 | TRBJ2-1 | TRBV2 | CASRWREFYNEQFF
. | TRBJ2-1 | TRBV6-5 | CASNDGRGQFF
. | TRBJ2-7 | TRBV18 | CASSPILSVREQYF
TRBD2 | TRBJ2-3 | TRBV5-1 | CASSLRAGGRDTQYF
. | TRBJ1-1 | TRBV7-9 | CASSLGATEAFF
. | TRBJ1-4 | TRBV27 | CASTTDRSREKLFF
. | TRBJ2-7 | TRBV6-6 | CASKTEGYEQYF
. | TRBJ2-1 | TRBV28 | CASSSIRDEQFF
. | TRBJ1-1 | TRBV15 | CATSRARVAEAFF
TRBD1 | TRBJ1-5 | TRBV9 | CASSSTGAIQPQHF
. | TRBJ2-7 | TRBV11-1 | CASSFGASSYEQYF
. | TRBJ1-2 | TRBV18 | CASSQSNRAHGYTF
. | TRBJ2-7 | TRBV18 | CASSPQSSYEQYF
. | TRBJ2-5 | TRBV11-2 | CASSFESGNGETQYF
. | TRBJ1-4 | TRBV19 | CASSINKEKLFF
TRBD2 | TRBJ2-3 | TRBV27 | CASRLRLAGDYTDTQYF